This entry lists 16 T cell receptor beta chains sequenced from one sample in a study of blood T cell repertoires in COVID-19. Assay: immunoSEQ multiplex PCR; the TCRdb copy retains only in-frame clones and omits some. The top ten clones hold 17% of a sample with around 180,000 clones, 76% of them seen once. Sequencing input: PBMCs or T cells enriched from blood (not recorded which). The receptor set was obtained from a woman aged 45-65 years with acute COVID-19.

This chain uses TRBV5-5 with TRBJ2-5; TRBD2 agrees at 9 bases. This CDR3 has 15 residues. Losses at the gene ends were 3 bases for V and 4 bases for J; bases not matched to a gene: 7. Germline assignment: CDR1 SGHKS and CDR2 YYEKEE (reference sequence). DNA for the CDR3: TGTGCCAGCAGCTCCAGCGGGGGGCTGGGAGAGACCCAGTACTTC. It yields the protein CASSSSGGLGETQYF.

Note on this clone: The germline gene is not matched at one end of the junction; a read error may be the cause. The V and J genes are TRBV11-3 and TRBJ2-5; the match to TRBD2 covers 8 bases. Germline loops: CDR1 SGHNT, CDR2 YENEEA. This CDR3 has 15 amino acids. The CDR3 coding sequence is TGTGCCAGCAGCTTAGACGGGGGGGGCCAACAGACCCAGTACTTC. This translates into CASSLDGGGQQTQYF.

This chain joins TRBV5-4 and TRBJ2-2, with TRBD2 identical over 7 bases. The length of the CDR3 is 18 residues. Germline V gene sequence: CDR1 SGHNT, CDR2 YYREEE (reference sequence). V was clipped by 6 bases and J by 0 bases; unmatched bases: 14. CDR3 coding DNA: TGTGCCAGCACCCAGACTGAGACTAGCTTTTCGAACACCGGGGAGCTGTTTTTT. Protein product: CASTQTETSFSNTGELFF.

This rearrangement joins TRBV6-5 to TRBJ1-3; tentative D call: TRBD1 (5 bases). Looked up from germline, CDR1 is MNHEY and CDR2 is SVGAGI. CDR3 size: 13 residues. Trimming removed 8 bases from V and 6 bases from J, with 14 bases in between. CDR3 residues: CASLYRSQNTIYF. CDR3 in DNA: TGTGCCAGCCTTTACAGGTCTCAAAACACCATATATTTT.

The rearrangement joins TRBV3-1 (or the pseudogene TRBV3-2) to TRBJ1-3, with 9 bases lining up with TRBD1. The CDR3 has 17 residues. With V trimmed by 1 base and J by 3 bases, 7 bases remained unmatched. The germline V gene encodes CDR1 LGHDT and CDR2 YNNKEL (reference sequence). The chain's CDR3 is CASSQVSGQGLGNTIYF. The CDR3 coding sequence is TGTGCCAGCAGCCAAGTTTCGGGACAGGGCCTTGGAAACACCATATATTTT.

V and J are TRBV11-2 and TRBJ2-2, with unresolved D. Trimming took 5 bases from V and 1 from J, leaving 8 bases between them. The CDR3 extends over 14 amino acids. Per the germline V gene, CDR1 is SGHAT and CDR2 is FQNNGV. The CDR3 loop is CASSQAGNTGELFF. CDR3 coding DNA: TGTGCCAGCAGCCAGGCAGGGAACACCGGGGAGCTGTTTTTT.

The CDR3 is CASSQFGLARYNEQFF. DNA for the CDR3: TGTGCCAGCAGCCAATTTGGGCTAGCGCGTTACAATGAGCAGTTCTTC. V is TRBV14 and J is TRBJ2-1, with D maybe TRBD2 (6 bases). Trimming removed 2 bases at V and 4 bases at J, with 15 bases between. Germline V lookup: CDR1 SGHDN, CDR2 FVKESK. CDR3 size: 16 residues.

The J gene is TRBJ2-5, the V gene TRBV7-9; 9 nucleotides align to TRBD2. CDR3 length: 15 amino acids. Germline assignment: CDR1 SEHNR and CDR2 FQNEAQ (reference sequence). The ends lost 4 bases at V and 3 bases at J; junction bases unmatched: 6. The CDR3 loop is CASSSGLALKETQYF. The DNA for the CDR3 is TGTGCCAGCAGCTCGGGACTAGCCCTAAAAGAGACCCAGTACTTC.

The chain joins TRBV7-9 to TRBJ2-5; 12 positions agree with TRBD2. Germline V gene sequence: CDR1 SEHNR, CDR2 FQNEAQ (reference sequence). V trimming: 6 bases; J trimming: 1 base; junction bases outside the gene matches: 6. The CDR3 sequence is 16 residues long. The DNA of the CDR3 is TGTGCCAGCAGACCGCCGGGACTAGCGGGCCAAGAGACCCAGTACTTC. It encodes CASRPPGLAGQETQYF.

This chain connects TRBV5-4 to TRBJ2-6; 8 nucleotides match TRBD1. This CDR3 is 17 amino acids long. The V segment lost 3 bases and the J segment 2 bases; nucleotides outside the gene matches: 7. Looked up from germline, CDR1 is SGHNT and CDR2 is YYREEE (reference sequence). The CDR3 sequence is CASSYSRGLTGANVLTF. CDR3 DNA: TGTGCCAGCAGCTACTCCAGGGGGCTAACTGGGGCCAACGTCCTGACTTTC.

The chain employs TRBV7-3 and TRBJ1-1; no firm D call. V lost 3 bases and J lost 2, with 19 bases in between. This CDR3 spans 17 amino acids. The V gene's germline CDR1 is SGHTA and CDR2 FQGTGA. The CDR3 loop reads CASSLDSFNLPNTEAFF. DNA for the CDR3: TGTGCCAGCAGCTTGGATAGCTTCAACCTCCCTAACACTGAAGCTTTCTTT.

The CDR3 region has the DNA TGTGCCAGCAGTGACCCTACGACAGGGAAGACTGAAGCTTTCTTT. Its translation is CASSDPTTGKTEAFF. The gene calls are TRBV25-1 and TRBJ1-1, with TRBD1 matching 7 bases. Per the germline V gene, CDR1 is MGHDK and CDR2 is SYGVNS. CDR3 length: 15 residues. With V trimmed by 3 bases and J by 5 bases, 9 bases remained unmatched.

This clone turned up a few times. V is TRBV7-9 and J is TRBJ1-1; possibly TRBD1 for D (5 bases). The CDR3 has 15 residues. Germline loops: CDR1 SEHNR, CDR2 FQNEAQ (reference sequence). V was clipped by 2 bases and J by 4 bases, with 14 bases between them. In nucleotides, the CDR3 is TGTGCCAGCAGCTTAACCGGGCAGGGAGGCACTGAAGCTTTCTTT. Protein: CASSLTGQGGTEAFF.

The rearrangement links TRBV5-1 to TRBJ2-2, with a possible D match to TRBD1 (7 bases). V was shortened by 7 bases and J by 2 bases, with 18 bases between the two germline ends. Germline assignment: CDR1 SGHRS and CDR2 YFSETQ. The CDR3 contains 16 residues. As DNA, the CDR3 is TGCGCCAGCCTAGAGGGGGGACAGTTAAACACCGGGGAGCTGTTTTTT. It specifies CASLEGGQLNTGELFF.

The rearrangement links TRBV28 to TRBJ1-4; D unclear. Trimming cost V 2 bases and J 0 bases, with 10 bases left between them. Germline loops: CDR1 MDHEN, CDR2 SYDVKM. The length of the CDR3 is 16 residues. CDR3 amino acids: CASSLAPRTTNEKLFF. The CDR3 DNA is TGTGCCAGCAGTTTAGCCCCCAGGACAACTAATGAAAAACTGTTTTTT.

The V call is TRBV19, the J call TRBJ1-2, with a possible D match to TRBD1 (6 bases). The CDR3 totals 15 residues. CDR1 and CDR2 from the germline V gene are LNHDA and SQIVND (reference sequence). Trimming took off 6 bases at V and 4 bases at J, with 18 bases between the two ends. This CDR3 reads CASSQEQGWSYGYTF. The CDR3 DNA sequence: TGTGCCAGTAGCCAGGAACAGGGTTGGAGCTATGGCTACACCTTC.